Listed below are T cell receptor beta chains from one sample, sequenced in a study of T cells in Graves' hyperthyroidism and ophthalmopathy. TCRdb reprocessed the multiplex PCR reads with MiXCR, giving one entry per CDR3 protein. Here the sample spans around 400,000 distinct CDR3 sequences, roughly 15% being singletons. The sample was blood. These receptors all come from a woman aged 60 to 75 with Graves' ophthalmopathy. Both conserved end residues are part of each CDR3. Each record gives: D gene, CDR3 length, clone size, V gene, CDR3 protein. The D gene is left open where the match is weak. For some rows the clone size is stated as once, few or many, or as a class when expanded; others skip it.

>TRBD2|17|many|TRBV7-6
CASSLVLADTNTGELFF
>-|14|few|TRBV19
CASSHKAGNQPQHF
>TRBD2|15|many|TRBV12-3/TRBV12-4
CASSLMAGVNNEQFF
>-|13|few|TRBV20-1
CSATRALNYGYTF
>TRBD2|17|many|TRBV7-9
CASSLTGLAESTDTQYF
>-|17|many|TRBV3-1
CASSQDHTGQAYNEQFF
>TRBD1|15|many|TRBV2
CASDGLGTGQETQYF
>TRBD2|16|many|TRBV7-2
CASSLAGTSEYNEQFF
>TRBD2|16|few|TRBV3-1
CASSQDSAGGYYEQYF
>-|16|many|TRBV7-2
CASSLLAPTSFNEQFF
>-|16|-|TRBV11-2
CASSLEGLSSTGELFF
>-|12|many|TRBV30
CAWALVGGGYTF
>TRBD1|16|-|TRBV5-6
CASSLKTGVGNQPQHF
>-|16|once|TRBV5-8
CASSLVGTSTQETQYF
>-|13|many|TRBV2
CASNGHYSYEQYF
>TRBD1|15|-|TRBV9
CASSVDRGPGNTIYF
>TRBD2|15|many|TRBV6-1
CASSEAGTSQETQYF
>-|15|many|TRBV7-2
CASSLQIAGADEQFF
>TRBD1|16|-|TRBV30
CAWSSWTGGHYNEQFF
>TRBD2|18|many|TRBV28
CASSSLAASGRAVYEQYF
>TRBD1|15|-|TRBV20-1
CSATGTDNIYNEQFF
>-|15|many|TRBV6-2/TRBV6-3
CASSSLDPPNTEAFF
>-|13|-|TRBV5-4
CASSMDWGETQYF
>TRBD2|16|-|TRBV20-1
CSARGLAGVEGYEQFF
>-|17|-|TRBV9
CASNAAERTANTGELFF
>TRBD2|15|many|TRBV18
CASSPAESGSETQYF
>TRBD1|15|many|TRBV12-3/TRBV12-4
CASSLGTGSYNEQFF
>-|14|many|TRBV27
CASSYSGGAYEQYF
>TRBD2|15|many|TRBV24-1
CATSGQPGGGNEQFF
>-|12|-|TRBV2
CASFSGGYEQYF
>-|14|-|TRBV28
CASTRISGANVLTF
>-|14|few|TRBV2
CASSGRGADQPQHF
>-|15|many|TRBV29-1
CSVAQTAAPYNEQFF
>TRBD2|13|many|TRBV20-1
CSAGGRAGNEQFF
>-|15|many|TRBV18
CASSERQADTDTQYF
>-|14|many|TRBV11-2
CASSNSAGSETQYF
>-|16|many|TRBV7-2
CASSPGGDPGRYGYTF
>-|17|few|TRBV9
CASSVGGSLSGANVLTF
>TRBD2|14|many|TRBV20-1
CSASSGRAWYEQYF
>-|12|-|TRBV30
CAWGGGRSEAFF
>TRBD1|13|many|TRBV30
CAWSGTGFYEQYF
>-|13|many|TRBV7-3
CASSVRPGDTQYF
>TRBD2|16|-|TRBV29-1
CSVKLGAGRGTGELFF
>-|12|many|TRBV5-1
CASGPGLYEQYF
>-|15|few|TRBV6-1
CASSYNAGNQETQYF
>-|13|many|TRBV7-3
CASSSGNTGELFF
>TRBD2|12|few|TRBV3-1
CASSPGRAREFF
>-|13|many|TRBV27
CASSLSGVQPQHF
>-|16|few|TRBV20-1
CSARDDAGVGNQPQHF
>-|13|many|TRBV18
CASSPHKDQPQHF